The text below deals with one T cell receptor (beta chain). What antigen it recognizes has not been identified. Base qualities are not at hand, and no much larger clone is one base apart. The CDR3 regions of human TCRbeta chains were subjected to immunosequencing. In the paper's pipeline: Repertoire TCRs were matched against a reference library of SARS-CoV-2-specific TCRs generated with the MIRA antigen-specificity platform. Breadth was defined as the fraction of unique TCRs that were SARS-CoV-2-associated. Depth was defined as the fraction of total T cells that were SARS-CoV-2-associated. Using the MIRA data, every spike-specific TCR was mapped to the spike region that the TCR reacted to and assigned to either a CD4 or a CD8 class. Log10-transformed breadth and depth values were compared by one-way ANOVA with Sidak's multiple comparisons tests. TCRdb's version of the immuneACCESS table is confined to in-frame rearrangements and falls short of the full clone set. An unresolved V gene accounts for under half of the shortfall where checked; the remainder is of unknown origin. V and J calls and clone size are as listed in that table; D and trimming were resolved from the DNA. The sample includes just under 100,000 clones, with 70% to 90% observed a single time. The ten largest clonotypes hold approximately 2.8% of the sample.

This entry comes from a study of T cell responses to AZD1222 COVID-19 vaccine (dated by TCRdb to about 2021). Notes on the research overall: AZD1222 recipients given second doses at about 4 weeks or at about 12 weeks were pooled, since spike-specific TCR depth and breadth were not found to differ between the two schedules. A total of over 230 trial participants underwent TCR sequencing, of whom 207 received two doses of AZD1222 and 26 received two doses of the MenACWY control vaccine. Trial participants were enrolled by age into 18-55, 56-69 and 70-plus year subgroups, with about 150, 27 and 61 TCR-sequenced participants respectively.

The time point label of this sample denotes: baseline before first vaccination. Vaccinee samples came from UK trials COV001 and COV002, including a single-blind randomized controlled phase 2/3 trial of AZD1222 (ChAdOx1 nCoV-19) in healthy adults. For TCRbeta chain sequencing, PBMC samples were collected from trial participants at day 0 and at day 28 after the second dose. General study outcomes and caveats: Because no day 14 peak-response samples were available, the repertoires could be characterized only after the peak T cell response. Epitopes outside the regions mutated in the B.1.351 and B.1.1.7 variants were reportedly recognized by nearly half of the unique spike-specific TCRs. Only five or six AZD1222 recipients were SARS-CoV-2 seropositive at baseline, limiting conclusions about previously exposed vaccinees. The 56-69-year group was small, and its depth increase did not reach significance, likely because of low power. Vaccine-associated CD4 TCRs spanned the whole spike protein, with dominant responses in regions 160-218 and 743-854. Most participants were white British and females outnumbered males, and the authors suggested that clonal diversity may have been underestimated. Spike-specific TCR breadth and depth rose significantly after two AZD1222 doses compared with day 0 and with MenACWY recipients.

The CDR3, from cysteine to phenylalanine, totals 16 residues. Only CDR3 DNA is held: 48 bases, read in frame from base 1. The germline V gene sets CDR1 to MGHRA and CDR2 to YSYEKL. V is clipped by 0 bases and J by 1 base, and the sequence between their germline boundaries is 13 bases long. The receptor comes from an adult in good health. The chain is made from TRBV4-1 and TRBJ2-7; a weak D assignment points to TRBD2 (6 bases agree). Sequences were derived from peripheral blood, sampled on day 0 of AZD1222 vaccination. Here is the DNA: TGCGCCAGCAGCCAAGACCAGGACTACTTATCCTACGAGCAGTACTTC. This is translated as CASSQDQDYLSYEQYF.